Each of the 6 T cell receptor beta chains below was sequenced from the same sample in a study of T cell responses to AZD1222 COVID-19 vaccine. The protocol was immunoSEQ multiplex PCR, while the TCRdb copy is restricted to in-frame clones and leaves out a portion. The table records roughly 130,000 clones, roughly nine tenths of them present only once. Sequenced material: peripheral blood, taken on day 0 of AZD1222 vaccination. Receptors were obtained from an adult in good health.

The V call is TRBV18, the J call TRBJ1-2; 7 bases are shared with TRBD1. V lost 6 bases and J lost 2; bases outside the gene matches: 9. The germline gives CDR1 KGHSH, CDR2 LQKENI. There are 15 residues in the CDR3. The CDR3 DNA follows: TGTGCCAGCTCGCCGATACAGGGGCCGAACTATGGCTACACCTTC. As protein: CASSPIQGPNYGYTF.

The chain is built from TRBV18 and TRBJ2-3; no reliable D call. The CDR3 runs to 14 residues. Germline V gene lookup returns CDR1 KGHSH and CDR2 LQKENI. V was pared by 3 bases and J by 5 bases, with 12 bases between. The CDR3 coding sequence is TGTGCCAGCTCACCGGTCAGGTACGGAGATACGCAGTATTTT. Its protein product is CASSPVRYGDTQYF.

The rearrangement uses TRBV7-9 and TRBJ2-2, with D possibly being TRBD1 (6 bases). The CDR3 runs to 18 residues. V was shortened by 6 bases and J by 2 bases, with 22 bases between the two germline ends. CDR1 and CDR2 (germline): SEHNR, FQNEAQ (reference sequence). The CDR3 DNA sequence: TGTGCCAGCAGACCAAACCGGTGGCAGGGACAAAACACCGGGGAGCTGTTTTTT. It codes for CASRPNRWQGQNTGELFF.

J is TRBJ2-1 and V is TRBV28; 9 nucleotides line up with TRBD2. The CDR3 contains 15 residues. Looked up from germline, CDR1 is MDHEN and CDR2 is SYDVKM. Trimming cost V 7 bases and J 7 bases; bases outside gene matches: 11. This CDR3 is CASTQAGGLGNEQFF. The CDR3 DNA reads TGTGCCAGCACTCAGGCGGGGGGGCTAGGGAATGAGCAGTTCTTC.

The chain carries TRBV3-1 (or the pseudogene TRBV3-2) and TRBJ2-3; no clear D. Per the germline V gene, CDR1 is LGHDT and CDR2 is YNNKEL (reference sequence). The CDR3 has 15 amino acids. Trimming stripped 1 base from V and 2 bases from J, with 10 bases between. In DNA form, the CDR3 reads TGTGCCAGCAGCCAAGCTTCAGGATCCACAGATACGCAGTATTTT. Translation gives CASSQASGSTDTQYF.

The chain recombines TRBV15 with TRBJ2-3; D gene unclear. Per the germline V gene, CDR1 is LNHNV and CDR2 is YYDKDF (reference sequence). The V end was cut by 1 base, the J end by 10 bases, with 9 bases between. The CDR3 runs to 12 residues. CDR3 in DNA: TGTGCCACCAGCAGAGCTCCTATGCCGCAGTATTTT. Amino acids: CATSRAPMPQYF.